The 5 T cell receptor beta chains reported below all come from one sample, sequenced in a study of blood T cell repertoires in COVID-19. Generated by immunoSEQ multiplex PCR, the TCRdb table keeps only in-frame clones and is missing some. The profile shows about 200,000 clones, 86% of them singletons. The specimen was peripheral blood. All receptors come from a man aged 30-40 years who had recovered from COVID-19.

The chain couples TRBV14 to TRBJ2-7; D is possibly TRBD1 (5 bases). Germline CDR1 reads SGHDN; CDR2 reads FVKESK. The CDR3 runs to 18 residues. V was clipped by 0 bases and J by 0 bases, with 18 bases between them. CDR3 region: CASSQDLAGARGSYEQYF. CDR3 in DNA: TGTGCCAGCAGCCAAGACTTAGCAGGAGCTAGGGGCTCCTACGAGCAGTACTTC. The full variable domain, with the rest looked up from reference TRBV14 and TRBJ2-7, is EAGVTQFPSHSVIEKGQTVTLRCDPISGHDNLYWYRRVMGKEIKFLLHFVKESKQDESGMPNNRFLAERTGGTYSTLKVQPAELEDSGVYFCASSQDLAGARGSYEQYFGPGTRLTVT.

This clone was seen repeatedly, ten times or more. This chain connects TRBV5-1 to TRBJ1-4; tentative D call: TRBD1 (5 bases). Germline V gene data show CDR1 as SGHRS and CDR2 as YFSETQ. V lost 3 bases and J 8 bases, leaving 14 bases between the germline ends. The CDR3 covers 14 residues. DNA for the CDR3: TGCGCCAGCAGCTCGGGGGACTCGAGCGAAAAACTGTTTTTT. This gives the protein CASSSGDSSEKLFF.

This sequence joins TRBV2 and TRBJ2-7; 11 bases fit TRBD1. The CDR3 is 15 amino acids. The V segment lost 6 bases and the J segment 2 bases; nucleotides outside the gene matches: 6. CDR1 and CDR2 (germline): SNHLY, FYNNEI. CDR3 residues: CASRERDRGAYEQYF. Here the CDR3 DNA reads TGTGCCAGCAGGGAACGGGACAGGGGGGCCTACGAGCAGTACTTC.

CDR3 in amino acids: CASSLSGDYGYTF. As DNA, the CDR3 is TGTGCCAGCAGCTTATCCGGAGACTATGGCTACACCTTC. The genes are TRBV5-5 and TRBJ1-2; the D is unclear. Germline V gives CDR1 SGHKS, CDR2 YYEKEE (reference sequence). The CDR3 is 13 amino acids. V lost 2 bases, J lost 3 bases, and 8 bases lay in between.

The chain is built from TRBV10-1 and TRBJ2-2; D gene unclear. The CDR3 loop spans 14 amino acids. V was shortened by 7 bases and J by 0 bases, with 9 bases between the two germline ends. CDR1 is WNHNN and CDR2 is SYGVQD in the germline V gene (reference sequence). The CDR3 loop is CASKPSSNTGELFF. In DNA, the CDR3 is TGCGCCAGCAAGCCGTCCTCGAACACCGGGGAGCTGTTTTTT.